This T cell receptor beta chain was sequenced during a study of OX40 agonist ivuxolimab in advanced cancers. On this clone itself: Antigen specificity is unknown.

Sequencing used immunoSEQ multiplex PCR; TCRdb keeps in-frame clones, though not all of them. In the table there are 100,000 to 150,000 clones, about nine tenths of which are singletons. Notes on the study in general: Low normalized T-cell clonal expansion was additionally recorded for some nonresponders.

The receptor comes from an adult with an advanced solid tumor such as melanoma, head and neck, liver or kidney cancer. The sample in question was CD4+ or CD8+ T cells sorted from blood, obtained in a trial of the OX40 agonist ivuxolimab.

The CDR3 sequence is CASSLAIGNTGELFF. The CDR3 DNA follows: TGCGCCAGCAGCTTGGCAATTGGGAACACCGGGGAGCTGTTTTTT. The chain joins TRBV5-1 to TRBJ2-2; no clear D gene. Trimming stripped 0 bases from V and 1 base from J, with 7 bases between. The CDR3 consists of 15 residues. CDR1 is SGHRS and CDR2 is YFSETQ in the germline V gene.